This TCR beta chain was sequenced during a study of cytomegalovirus exposure and HLA in healthy donors. The PCR contained 60 Vbeta and 13 Jbeta primers. Clones were sequenced by immunoSEQ multiplex PCR, and TCRdb holds only the in-frame ones, with some missing. Here the sample spans about 60,000 clones, 60% to 80% being singletons. The CDR3 sequence is 14 residues long. Germline CDR1 reads SGHDT; CDR2 reads YYEEEE. Trimming cost V 4 bases and J 6 bases, with 16 bases left between them. The receptor's source is a woman aged 40 to 50 in good health and CMV-seropositive. The sample taken for sequencing was PBMCs. The V gene is TRBV5-6, the J gene TRBJ1-1; D gene uncertain. CDR3 nucleotide sequence: TGTGCCAGCAGCCCTCCGCCGGTTGTCCCTGAAGCTTTCTTT. Amino acids: CASSPPPVVPEAFF.